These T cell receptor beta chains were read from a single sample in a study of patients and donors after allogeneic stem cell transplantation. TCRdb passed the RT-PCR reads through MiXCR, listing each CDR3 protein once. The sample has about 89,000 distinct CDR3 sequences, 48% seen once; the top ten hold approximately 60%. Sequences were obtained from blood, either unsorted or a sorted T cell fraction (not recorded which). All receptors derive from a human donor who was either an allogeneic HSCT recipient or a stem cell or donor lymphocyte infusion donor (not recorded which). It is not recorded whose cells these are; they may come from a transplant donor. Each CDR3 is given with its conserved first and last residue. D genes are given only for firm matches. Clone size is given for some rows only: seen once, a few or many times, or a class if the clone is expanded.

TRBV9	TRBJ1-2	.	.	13	CASSVGQHYGYTF	TGTGCCAGCAGCGTAGGCCAGCACTATGGCTACACCTTC
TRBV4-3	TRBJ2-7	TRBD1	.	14	CASSNRQGSYEQYF	TGCGCCAGCAGCAACCGACAGGGATCCTACGAGCAGTACTTC
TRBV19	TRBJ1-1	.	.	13	CASSITQNTEAFF	TGTGCCAGTAGTATAACACAGAACACTGAAGCTTTCTTT
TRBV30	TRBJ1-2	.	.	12	CARAGGGYGYTF	TGTGCAAGGGCCGGAGGGGGCTATGGCTACACCTTC
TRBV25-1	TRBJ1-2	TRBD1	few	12	CASTQGASGYTF	TGTGCCAGCACACAGGGGGCCAGTGGCTACACCTTC
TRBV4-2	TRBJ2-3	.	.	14	CASSPLGDGDTQYF	TGTGCCAGCAGCCCACTAGGGGACGGAGATACGCAGTATTTT
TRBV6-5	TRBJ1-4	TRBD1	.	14	CASSYLGTGRKLFF	TGTGCCAGCAGTTACTTGGGGACAGGGAGGAAACTGTTTTTT
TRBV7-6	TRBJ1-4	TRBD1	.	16	CASSKPTGATNEKLFF	TGTGCCAGCAGCAAACCCACAGGGGCCACTAATGAAAAACTGTTTTTT
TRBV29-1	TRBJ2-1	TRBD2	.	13	CSEASGIYNEQFF	TGCAGCGAGGCTAGCGGAATCTACAATGAGCAGTTCTTC
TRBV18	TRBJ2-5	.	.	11	CASSPRETQYF	TGTGCCAGCTCACCAAGAGAGACCCAGTACTTC
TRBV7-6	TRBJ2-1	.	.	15	CASSLALVRSLEQFF	TGTGCCAGCAGCTTAGCTCTGGTGCGAAGCCTTGAGCAGTTCTTC
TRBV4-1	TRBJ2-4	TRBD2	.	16	CASSQIGGSLINIQYF	TGCGCCAGCAGCCAAATCGGCGGGAGTCTGATAAACATTCAGTACTTC
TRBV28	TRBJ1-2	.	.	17	CASSLSATASSNYGYTF	TGTGCCAGCAGTTTATCCGCTACAGCCTCCTCTAACTATGGCTACACCTTC
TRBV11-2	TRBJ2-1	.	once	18	CASSLENSAAYRSDEQFF	TGTGCCAGCAGCTTAGAGAATTCGGCAGCATATCGTTCGGACGAGCAGTTCTTC
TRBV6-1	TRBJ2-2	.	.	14	CASTPDRYTGELFF	TGTGCCAGCACCCCGGACAGATACACCGGGGAGCTGTTTTTT
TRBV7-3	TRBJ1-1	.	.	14	CASSEQGKAAEAFF	TGTGCCAGCAGTGAACAGGGTAAGGCCGCTGAAGCTTTCTTT
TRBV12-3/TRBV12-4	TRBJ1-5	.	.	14	CASSLLGSNQPQHF	TGTGCCAGCAGTTTATTAGGGAGCAATCAGCCCCAGCATTTT
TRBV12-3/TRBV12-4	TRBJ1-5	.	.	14	CASSQDGSNQPQHF	TGTGCCAGCAGTCAAGACGGTAGCAATCAGCCCCAGCATTTT
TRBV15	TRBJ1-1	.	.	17	CATSRPYRDRLNTEAFF	TGTGCCACCAGCAGACCCTACAGGGACCGACTGAACACTGAAGCTTTCTTT
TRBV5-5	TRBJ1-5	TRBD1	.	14	CAIPGQGARQPQHF	TGTGCCATCCCGGGACAGGGGGCTCGGCAGCCCCAGCATTTT
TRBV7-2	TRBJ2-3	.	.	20	CASSQVAGWLSLNRTDTQYF	TGTGCCAGCAGCCAAGTGGCAGGGTGGCTCTCCCTAAACAGGACAGATACGCAGTATTTT
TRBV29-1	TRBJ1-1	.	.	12	CSVENPDTEAFF	TGCAGCGTTGAAAACCCCGACACTGAAGCTTTCTTT
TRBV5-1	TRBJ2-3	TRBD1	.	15	CASSLRDRGTDTQYF	TGCGCCAGCAGCTTGCGGGACAGGGGCACAGATACGCAGTATTTT
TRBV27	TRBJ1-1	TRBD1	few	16	CASTSSRQGTNTEAFF	TGTGCCAGCACAAGCTCCCGACAGGGAACGAACACTGAAGCTTTCTTT
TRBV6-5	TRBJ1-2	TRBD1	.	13	CASSYGTVGGYTF	TGTGCCAGCAGTTACGGGACAGTTGGTGGCTACACCTTC
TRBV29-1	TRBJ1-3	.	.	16	CSVAGGFFQRENTIYF	TGCAGCGTCGCTGGCGGGTTCTTCCAGCGAGAAAACACCATATATTTT
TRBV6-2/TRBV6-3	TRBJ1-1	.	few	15	CASSSMRVMNTEAFF	TGTGCCAGCAGCTCCATGAGGGTCATGAACACTGAAGCTTTCTTT
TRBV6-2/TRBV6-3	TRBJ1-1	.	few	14	CASTTRGMNTEAFF	TGTGCCAGCACCACAAGGGGGATGAACACTGAAGCTTTCTTT
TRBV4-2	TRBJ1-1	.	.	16	CASSQAGSRLPTEAFF	TGTGCCAGCAGCCAAGCCGGGTCCCGGTTACCCACTGAAGCTTTCTTT
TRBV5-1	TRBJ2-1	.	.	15	CASQRAQTSYNEQFF	TGCGCCAGCCAGCGCGCCCAGACCTCCTACAATGAGCAGTTCTTC
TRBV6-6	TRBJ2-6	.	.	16	CASSYPDLSGANVLTF	TGTGCCAGCAGTTACCCGGACCTCTCTGGGGCCAACGTCCTGACTTTC
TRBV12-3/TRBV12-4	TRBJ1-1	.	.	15	CASSAISTGNAEAFF	TGTGCCAGCAGTGCAATATCGACTGGGAACGCTGAAGCTTTCTTT
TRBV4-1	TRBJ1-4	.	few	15	CASSQEETTNEKLFF	TGCGCCAGCAGCCAAGAGGAGACAACTAATGAAAAACTGTTTTTT
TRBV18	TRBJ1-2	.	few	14	CASSPGGQGYGYTF	TGTGCCAGCTCACCAGGCGGCCAGGGATATGGCTACACCTTC
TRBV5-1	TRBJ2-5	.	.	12	CASSWREETQYF	TGCGCCAGCAGCTGGCGGGAAGAGACCCAGTACTTC
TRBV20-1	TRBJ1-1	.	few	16	CSASEVVTWEGTEAFF	TGCAGTGCTAGTGAAGTCGTGACCTGGGAGGGGACTGAAGCTTTCTTT
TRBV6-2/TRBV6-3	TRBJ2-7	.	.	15	CASSYRTLGRYEQYF	TGTGCCAGCAGTTACCGTACCCTAGGGCGCTACGAGCAGTACTTC
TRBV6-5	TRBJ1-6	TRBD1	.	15	CASSIGQGGNSPLHF	TGTGCCAGCAGTATAGGACAGGGGGGAAATTCACCCCTCCACTTT
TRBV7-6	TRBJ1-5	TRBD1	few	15	CASSSGQGARQPQHF	TGTGCCAGCAGCTCCGGACAGGGGGCTCGTCAGCCCCAGCATTTT
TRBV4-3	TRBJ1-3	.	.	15	CASSQDRSRGNTIYF	TGCGCCAGCAGCCAAGATAGAAGCCGCGGAAACACCATATATTTT
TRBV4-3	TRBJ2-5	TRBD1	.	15	CASSLSGGRTETQYF	TGCGCCAGCAGCCTTTCAGGGGGCCGGACGGAGACCCAGTACTTC
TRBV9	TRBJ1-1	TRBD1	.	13	CASSVDRGTEAFF	TGTGCCAGCAGCGTTGACAGGGGCACTGAAGCTTTCTTT
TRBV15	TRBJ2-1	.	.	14	CATSRDGNSNEQFF	TGTGCCACCAGCAGAGACGGGAATTCCAATGAGCAGTTCTTC
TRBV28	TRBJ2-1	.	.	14	CASSSPGFYNEQFF	TGTGCCAGCAGTTCTCCGGGATTCTACAATGAGCAGTTCTTC
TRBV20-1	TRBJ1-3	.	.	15	CSAEPGQISGNTIYF	TGCAGTGCCGAGCCGGGACAAATCTCTGGAAACACCATATATTTT
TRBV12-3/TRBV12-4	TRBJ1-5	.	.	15	CASSLIPYSDQPQHF	TGTGCCAGCAGCCTGATTCCTTATAGCGATCAGCCCCAGCATTTT
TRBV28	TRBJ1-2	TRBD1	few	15	CASSLMGIRDRGYTF	TGTGCCAGCAGTTTAATGGGAATACGGGACAGGGGCTACACCTTC
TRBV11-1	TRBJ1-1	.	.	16	CASSLIHTGTGTEAFF	TGTGCCAGCAGCTTAATCCACACAGGGACTGGCACTGAAGCTTTCTTT
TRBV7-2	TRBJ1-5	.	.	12	CASSPGWQPQHF	TGTGCCAGCAGCCCAGGGTGGCAGCCCCAGCATTTT
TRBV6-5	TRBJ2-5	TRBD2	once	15	CASRAGTIKQETQYF	TGTGCCAGCAGAGCTGGGACTATCAAACAAGAGACCCAGTACTTC
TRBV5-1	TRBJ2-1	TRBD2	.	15	CARRIKAGGENEQFF	TGCGCCAGGAGGATTAAAGCGGGAGGTGAGAATGAGCAGTTCTTC
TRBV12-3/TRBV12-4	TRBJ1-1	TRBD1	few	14	CASSPTGVNTEAFF	TGTGCCAGCAGCCCCACAGGGGTGAATACTGAAGCTTTCTTT
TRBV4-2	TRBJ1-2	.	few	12	CASWAGSYGYTF	TGTGCCAGCTGGGCCGGGAGCTATGGCTACACCTTC
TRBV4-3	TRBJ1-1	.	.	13	CASSQRQDLEAFF	TGCGCCAGCAGCCAACGACAAGACCTTGAAGCTTTCTTT
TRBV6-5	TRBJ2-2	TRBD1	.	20	CASSFLRDRGRLTNTGELFF	TGTGCCAGCAGTTTCCTCCGGGACAGGGGACGACTGACAAACACCGGGGAGCTGTTTTTT
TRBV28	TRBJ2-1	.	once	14	CASRRLNPYNEQFF	TGTGCCAGCAGGCGACTAAATCCATACAATGAGCAGTTCTTC
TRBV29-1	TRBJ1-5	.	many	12	CSAMDGNQPQHF	TGCAGCGCAATGGATGGCAATCAGCCCCAGCATTTT